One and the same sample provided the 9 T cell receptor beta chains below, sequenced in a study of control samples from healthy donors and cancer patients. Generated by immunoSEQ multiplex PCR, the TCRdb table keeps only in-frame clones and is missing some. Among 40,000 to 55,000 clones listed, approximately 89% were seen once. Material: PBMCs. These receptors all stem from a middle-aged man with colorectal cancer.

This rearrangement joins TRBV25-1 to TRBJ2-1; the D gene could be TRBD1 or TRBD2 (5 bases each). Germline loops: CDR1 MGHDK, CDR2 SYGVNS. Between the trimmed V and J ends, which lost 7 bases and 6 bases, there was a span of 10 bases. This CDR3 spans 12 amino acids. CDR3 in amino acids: CASIGTGNEQFF. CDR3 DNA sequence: TGTGCCAGCATTGGGACCGGCAATGAGCAGTTCTTC. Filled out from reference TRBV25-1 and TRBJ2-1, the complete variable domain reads EADIYQTPRYLVIGTGKKITLECSQTMGHDKMYWYQQDPGMELHLIHYSYGVNSTEKGDLSSESTVSRIRTEHFPLTLESARPSHTSQYLCASIGTGNEQFFGPGTRLTVL.

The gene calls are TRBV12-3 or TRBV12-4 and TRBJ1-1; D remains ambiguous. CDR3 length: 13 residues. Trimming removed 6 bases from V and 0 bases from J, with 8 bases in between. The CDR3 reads CASSPMMNTEAFF. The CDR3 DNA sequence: TGTGCCAGCAGCCCTATGATGAACACTGAAGCTTTCTTT.

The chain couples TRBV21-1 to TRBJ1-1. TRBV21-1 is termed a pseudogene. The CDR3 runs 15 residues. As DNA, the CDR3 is TGTGCCAGCAGCAACCACCGGGACGTGGACACTGAAGCTTTCTTT. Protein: CASSNHRDVDTEAFF.

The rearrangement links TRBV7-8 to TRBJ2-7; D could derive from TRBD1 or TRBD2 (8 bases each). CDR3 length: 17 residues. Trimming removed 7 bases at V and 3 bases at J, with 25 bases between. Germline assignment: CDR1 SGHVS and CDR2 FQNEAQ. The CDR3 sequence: CASTPREGQADFYEQYF. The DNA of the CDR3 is TGTGCCAGCACCCCCCGGGAGGGACAGGCGGATTTCTACGAGCAGTACTTC.

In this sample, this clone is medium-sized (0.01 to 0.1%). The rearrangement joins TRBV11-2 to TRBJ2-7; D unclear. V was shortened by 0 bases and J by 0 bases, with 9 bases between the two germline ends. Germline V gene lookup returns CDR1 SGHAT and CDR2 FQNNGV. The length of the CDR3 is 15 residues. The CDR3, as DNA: TGTGCCAGCAGCTTAGAGCCAAGGAGCTCCTACGAGCAGTACTTC. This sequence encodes CASSLEPRSSYEQYF.

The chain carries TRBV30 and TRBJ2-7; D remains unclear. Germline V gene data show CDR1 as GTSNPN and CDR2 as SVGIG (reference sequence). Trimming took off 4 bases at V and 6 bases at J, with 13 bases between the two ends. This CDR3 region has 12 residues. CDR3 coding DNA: TGTGCCTGGACCATCTCCCCCCCCGAGCAGTACTTC. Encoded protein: CAWTISPPEQYF.

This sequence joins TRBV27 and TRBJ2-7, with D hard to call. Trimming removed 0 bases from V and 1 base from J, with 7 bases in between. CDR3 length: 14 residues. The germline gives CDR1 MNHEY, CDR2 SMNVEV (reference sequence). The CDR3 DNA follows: TGTGCCAGCAGTTTATCTGAGGAGTCCTACGAGCAGTACTTC. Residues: CASSLSEESYEQYF.

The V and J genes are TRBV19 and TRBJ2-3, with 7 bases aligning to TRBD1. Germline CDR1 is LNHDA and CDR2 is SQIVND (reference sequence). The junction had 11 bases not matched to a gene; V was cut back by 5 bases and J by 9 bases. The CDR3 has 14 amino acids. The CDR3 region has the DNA TGTGCCAGTAGTTCAGGCAATCGACAGGGAACGCAGTATTTT. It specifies CASSSGNRQGTQYF.

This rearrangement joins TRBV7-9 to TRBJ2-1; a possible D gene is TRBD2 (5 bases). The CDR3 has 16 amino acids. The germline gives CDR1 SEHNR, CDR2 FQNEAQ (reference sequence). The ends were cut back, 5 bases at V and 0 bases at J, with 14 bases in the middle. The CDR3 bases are TGTGCCAGCAGCCCAGAAGTAGCGAGCTCCTACAATGAGCAGTTCTTC. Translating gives CASSPEVASSYNEQFF.